This T cell receptor beta chain was captured by sequencing in a study of blood T cells in healthy people across ages. Together with a sample-barcoded 5' primer, a J-beta primer mix was included in a second PCR lasting roughly 6 to 12 cycles. TCRdb reanalysed the 5' RACE reads using MiXCR and keeps one entry per CDR3 protein. The sample yields hundreds of thousands of distinct CDR3 sequences, 20% to 25% seen once. Each donor was a healthy Caucasian individual from Russia, aged about 6 to 90. Roughly 10 milliliters of peripheral blood were drawn from each donor. Whole-study findings and limits: Samples with more naive T cells showed higher observed beta diversity.

To note about this clonotype: The target antigen is unknown. At one boundary the junction diverges from the germline segment, which might be a read error.

The sequence was obtained from a man between 65 and 85 years old in good health. Sequenced material: blood.

The CDR3 nucleotides are TGTGCCAGCAGCTTAATTCAGGGATCGTATAGCAATCACCCCCAGCATTTT. Encoded protein: CASSLIQGSYSNHPQHF. The V gene is TRBV7-2, the J gene TRBJ1-5, with D perhaps TRBD1 (5 bases). The CDR3 covers 17 residues. Per the germline V gene, CDR1 is SGHTA and CDR2 is FQGNSA.